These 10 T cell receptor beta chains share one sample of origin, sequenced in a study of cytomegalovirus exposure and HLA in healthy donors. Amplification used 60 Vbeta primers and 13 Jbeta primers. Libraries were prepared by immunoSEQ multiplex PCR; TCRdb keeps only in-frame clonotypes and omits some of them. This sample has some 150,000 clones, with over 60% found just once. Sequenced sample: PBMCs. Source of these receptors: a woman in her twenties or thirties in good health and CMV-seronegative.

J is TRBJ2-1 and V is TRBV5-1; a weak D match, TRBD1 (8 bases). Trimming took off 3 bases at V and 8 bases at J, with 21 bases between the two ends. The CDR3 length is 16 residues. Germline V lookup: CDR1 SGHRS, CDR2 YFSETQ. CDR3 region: CASSYPTGGVMDEQFF. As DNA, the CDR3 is TGCGCCAGCAGCTATCCAACAGGGGGGGTTATGGATGAGCAGTTCTTC. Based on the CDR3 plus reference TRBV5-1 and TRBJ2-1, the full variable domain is KAGVTQTPRYLIKTRGQQVTLSCSPISGHRSVSWYQQTPGQGLQFLFEYFSETQRNKGNFPGRFSGRQFSNSRSEMNVSTLELGDSALYLCASSYPTGGVMDEQFFGPGTRLTVL.

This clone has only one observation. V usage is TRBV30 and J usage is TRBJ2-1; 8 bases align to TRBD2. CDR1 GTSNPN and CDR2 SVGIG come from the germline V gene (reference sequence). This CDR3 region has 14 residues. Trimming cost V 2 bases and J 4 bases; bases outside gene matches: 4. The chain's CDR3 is CAWSIGGGYNEQFF. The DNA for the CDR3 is TGTGCCTGGAGTATCGGCGGGGGGTACAATGAGCAGTTCTTC.

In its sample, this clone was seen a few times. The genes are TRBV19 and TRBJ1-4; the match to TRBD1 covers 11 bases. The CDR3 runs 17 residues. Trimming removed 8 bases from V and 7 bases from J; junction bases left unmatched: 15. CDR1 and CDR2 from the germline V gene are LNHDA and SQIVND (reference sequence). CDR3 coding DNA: TGTGCCAGTCGTAACTCCCGGGACAGGGGGGGTAGTGAAAAACTGTTTTTT. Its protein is CASRNSRDRGGSEKLFF. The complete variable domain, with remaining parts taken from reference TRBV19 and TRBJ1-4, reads DGGITQSPKYLFRKEGQNVTLSCEQNLNHDAMYWYRQDPGQGLRLIYYSQIVNDFQKGDIAEGYSVSREKKESFPLTVTSAQKNPTAFYLCASRNSRDRGGSEKLFFGSGTQLSVL.

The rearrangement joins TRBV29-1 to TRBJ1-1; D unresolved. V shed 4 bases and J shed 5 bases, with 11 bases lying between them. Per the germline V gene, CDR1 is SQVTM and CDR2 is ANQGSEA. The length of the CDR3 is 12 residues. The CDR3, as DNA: TGCAGCGTTGTCCAAGCTAGTACTGAAGCTTTCTTT. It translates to CSVVQASTEAFF.

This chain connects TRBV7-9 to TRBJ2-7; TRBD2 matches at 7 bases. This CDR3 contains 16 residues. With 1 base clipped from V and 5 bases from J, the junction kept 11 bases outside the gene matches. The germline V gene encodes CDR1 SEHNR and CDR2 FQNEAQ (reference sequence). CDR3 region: CASSLGGRRGIDEQYF. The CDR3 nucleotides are TGTGCCAGCAGCTTAGGTGGCAGGCGGGGGATTGACGAGCAGTACTTC.

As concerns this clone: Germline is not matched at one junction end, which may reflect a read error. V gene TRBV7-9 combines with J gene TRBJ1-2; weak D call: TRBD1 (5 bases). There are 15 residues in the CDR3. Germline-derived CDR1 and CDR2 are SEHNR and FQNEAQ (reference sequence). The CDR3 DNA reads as TGTTCCAGCAGCTCATTTGACCACTCCGGGGGTGGCTACACCTTC. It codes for CSSSSFDHSGGGYTF.

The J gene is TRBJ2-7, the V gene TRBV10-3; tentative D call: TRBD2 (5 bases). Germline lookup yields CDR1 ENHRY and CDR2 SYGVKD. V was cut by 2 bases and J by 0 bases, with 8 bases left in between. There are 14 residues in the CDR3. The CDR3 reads CAISEGLYSYEQYF. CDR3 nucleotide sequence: TGTGCCATCAGTGAGGGACTCTACTCCTACGAGCAGTACTTC.

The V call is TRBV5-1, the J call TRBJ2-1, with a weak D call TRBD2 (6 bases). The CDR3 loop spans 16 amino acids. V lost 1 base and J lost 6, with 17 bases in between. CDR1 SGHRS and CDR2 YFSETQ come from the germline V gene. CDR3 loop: CASSLLTPRRGNEQFF. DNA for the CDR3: TGCGCCAGCAGCTTGTTAACCCCGCGGAGGGGCAATGAGCAGTTCTTC.

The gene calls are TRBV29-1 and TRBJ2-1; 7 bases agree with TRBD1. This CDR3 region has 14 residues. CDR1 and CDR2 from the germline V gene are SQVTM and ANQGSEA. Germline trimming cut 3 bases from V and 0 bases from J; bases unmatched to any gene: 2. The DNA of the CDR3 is TGCAGCGTTGACAGGGGGAGCTCCTACAATGAGCAGTTCTTC. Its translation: CSVDRGSSYNEQFF.

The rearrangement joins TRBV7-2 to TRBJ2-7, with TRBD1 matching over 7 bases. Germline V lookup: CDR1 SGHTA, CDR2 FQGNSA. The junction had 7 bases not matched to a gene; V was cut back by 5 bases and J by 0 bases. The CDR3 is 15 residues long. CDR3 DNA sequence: TGTGCCAGCAGCCCTACTCGACAGGGCTCCTACGAGCAGTACTTC. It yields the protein CASSPTRQGSYEQYF.